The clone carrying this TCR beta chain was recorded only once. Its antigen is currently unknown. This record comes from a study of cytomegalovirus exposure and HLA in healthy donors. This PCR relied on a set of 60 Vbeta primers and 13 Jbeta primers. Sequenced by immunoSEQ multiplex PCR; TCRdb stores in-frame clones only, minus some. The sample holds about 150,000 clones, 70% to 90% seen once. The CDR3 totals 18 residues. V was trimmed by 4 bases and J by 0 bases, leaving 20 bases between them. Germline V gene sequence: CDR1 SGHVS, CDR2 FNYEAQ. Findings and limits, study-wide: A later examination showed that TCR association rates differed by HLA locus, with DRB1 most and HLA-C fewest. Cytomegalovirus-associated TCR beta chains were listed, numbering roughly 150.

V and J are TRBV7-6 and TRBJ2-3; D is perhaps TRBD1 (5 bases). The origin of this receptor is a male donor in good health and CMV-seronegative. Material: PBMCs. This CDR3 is CASSSHPVNRFSTDTQYF. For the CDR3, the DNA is TGTGCCAGCAGCTCCCACCCGGTAAACAGGTTTAGCACAGATACGCAGTATTTT.